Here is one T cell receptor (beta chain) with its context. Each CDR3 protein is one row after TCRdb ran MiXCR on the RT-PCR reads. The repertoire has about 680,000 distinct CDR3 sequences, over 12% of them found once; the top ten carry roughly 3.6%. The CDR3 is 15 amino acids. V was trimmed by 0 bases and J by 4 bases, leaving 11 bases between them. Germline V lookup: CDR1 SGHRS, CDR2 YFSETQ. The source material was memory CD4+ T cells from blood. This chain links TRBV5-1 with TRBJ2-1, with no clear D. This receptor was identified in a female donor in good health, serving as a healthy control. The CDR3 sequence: CASSLESYSYNEQFF. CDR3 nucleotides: TGCGCCAGCAGCTTGGAGTCTTATTCGTACAATGAGCAGTTCTTC.